The rows below give T cell receptor beta chains drawn from one sample of a study of blood T cell repertoires in COVID-19. Method: immunoSEQ multiplex PCR; TCRdb's copy keeps in-frame clones and lacks some. The sample contains some 300,000 clones, 85% to 90% of which appear only once. Sequenced material: PBMCs or T cells enriched from blood (not recorded which). The receptor set was obtained from a woman in her sixties in a cohort exposed to, infected with or recovered from COVID-19 (not recorded which). Each CDR3 is given with its conserved first and last residue. Not every row has a clone size; where given, it reads once, few, many or a size class.

v_call	clone_size	j_call	cdr3_aa
TRBV18	NA	TRBJ1-6	CASSPQGAYNSPLHF
TRBV29-1	NA	TRBJ2-6	CSVQGSGANVLTF
TRBV28	NA	TRBJ2-7	CASRVTDTLSYEQYF
TRBV2	NA	TRBJ1-5	CASREGLSNQPQHF
TRBV14	NA	TRBJ1-6	CASSPFTGTANSPLHF
TRBV7-6	NA	TRBJ1-5	CASSFGEDQPQHF
TRBV5-1	NA	TRBJ2-7	CASSLTGILYEQYF
TRBV5-1	NA	TRBJ1-4	CASSRSGQLLNEKLFF
TRBV15	NA	TRBJ1-1	CATSIEVRGNTEAFF
TRBV7-7	few	TRBJ2-5	CASSRDRGETQYF
TRBV28	NA	TRBJ2-1	CASSPFTSGRVNEQFF
TRBV6-6	NA	TRBJ1-2	CAGYTGQGAYGYTF
TRBV7-2	few	TRBJ2-7	CASSRQRGIEQYF
TRBV12-3/TRBV12-4	NA	TRBJ1-1	CASTDGTGAFF
TRBV7-2	NA	TRBJ2-2	CASSFQGPTGELFF
TRBV18	NA	TRBJ2-7	CASSPRLAGALGAYEQYF
TRBV6-2/TRBV6-3	NA	TRBJ1-4	CASSVHSATNEKLFF
TRBV5-6	NA	TRBJ2-7	CASSLGGSGPYEQYF
TRBV30	NA	TRBJ1-5	CAWSVHRGGNQPQHF
TRBV12-3/TRBV12-4	NA	TRBJ2-1	CASSSAYTDEQFF
TRBV4-2	NA	TRBJ1-2	CASSQEDRSYGYTF
TRBV5-1	NA	TRBJ2-2	CASSLSPSGNTGELFF
TRBV11-2	NA	TRBJ1-3	CASSLGRRTGGPHF
TRBV6-5	NA	TRBJ2-1	CASSYSSGRANNEQFF
TRBV28	NA	TRBJ2-5	CASKWLAGVETQYF
TRBV28	NA	TRBJ2-5	CASSRGGRQETQYF
TRBV19	NA	TRBJ1-5	CASSIMDRGRLQPQHF
TRBV7-9	NA	TRBJ2-2	CASSLRAGELFF
TRBV29-1	NA	TRBJ1-2	CSVVTAGGSYGYTF
TRBV9	NA	TRBJ2-2	CASSVTPNPFRELFF
TRBV7-7	NA	TRBJ2-5	CASSFGASGQETQYF
TRBV19	NA	TRBJ2-1	CASSIARLAGVNEQFF
TRBV3-1/TRBV3-2	few	TRBJ1-2	CASSDGTVANYGYTF
TRBV24-1	NA	TRBJ1-5	CATSATGRQPQHF
TRBV18	NA	TRBJ2-6	CASSRAISGANVLTF